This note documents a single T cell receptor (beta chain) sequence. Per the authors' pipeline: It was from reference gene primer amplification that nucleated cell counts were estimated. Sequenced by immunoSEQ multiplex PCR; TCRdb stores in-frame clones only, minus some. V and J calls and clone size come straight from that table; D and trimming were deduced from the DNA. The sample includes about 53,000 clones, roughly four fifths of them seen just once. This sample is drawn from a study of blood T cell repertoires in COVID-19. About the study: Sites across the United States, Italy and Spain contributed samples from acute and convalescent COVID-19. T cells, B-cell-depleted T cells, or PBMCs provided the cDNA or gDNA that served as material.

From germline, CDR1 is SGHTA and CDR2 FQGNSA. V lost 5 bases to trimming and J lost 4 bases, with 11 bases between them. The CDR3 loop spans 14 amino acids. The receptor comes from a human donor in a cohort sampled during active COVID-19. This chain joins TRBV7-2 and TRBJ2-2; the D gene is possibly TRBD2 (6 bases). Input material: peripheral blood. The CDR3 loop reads CASSTGRGTGELFF. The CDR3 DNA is TGTGCCAGCAGCACGGGGCGGGGCACCGGGGAGCTGTTTTTT.